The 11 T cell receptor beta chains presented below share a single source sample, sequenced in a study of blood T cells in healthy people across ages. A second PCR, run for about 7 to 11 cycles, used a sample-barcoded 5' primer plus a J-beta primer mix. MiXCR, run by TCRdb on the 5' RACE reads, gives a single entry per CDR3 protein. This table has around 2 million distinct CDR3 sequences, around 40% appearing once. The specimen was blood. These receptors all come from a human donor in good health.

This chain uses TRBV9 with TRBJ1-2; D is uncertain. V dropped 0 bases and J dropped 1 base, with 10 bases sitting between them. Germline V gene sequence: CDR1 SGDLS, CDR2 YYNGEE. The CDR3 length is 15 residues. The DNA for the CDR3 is TGTGCCAGCAGCGTAGGGCAGCACCTTAACTATGGCTACACCTTC. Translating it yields CASSVGQHLNYGYTF.

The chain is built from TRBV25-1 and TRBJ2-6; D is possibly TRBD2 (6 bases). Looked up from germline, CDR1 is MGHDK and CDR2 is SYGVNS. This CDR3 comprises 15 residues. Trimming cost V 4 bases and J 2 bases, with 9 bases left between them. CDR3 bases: TGTGCCAGCAGTGGAGGAGGGGCTGGGGCCAACGTCCTGACTTTC. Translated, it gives CASSGGGAGANVLTF.

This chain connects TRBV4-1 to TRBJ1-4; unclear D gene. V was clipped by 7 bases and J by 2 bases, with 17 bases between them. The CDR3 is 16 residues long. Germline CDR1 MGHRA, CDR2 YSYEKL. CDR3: CASNPTSSGTNEKLFF. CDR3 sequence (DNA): TGCGCCAGCAACCCCACAAGCTCGGGGACTAATGAAAAACTGTTTTTT.

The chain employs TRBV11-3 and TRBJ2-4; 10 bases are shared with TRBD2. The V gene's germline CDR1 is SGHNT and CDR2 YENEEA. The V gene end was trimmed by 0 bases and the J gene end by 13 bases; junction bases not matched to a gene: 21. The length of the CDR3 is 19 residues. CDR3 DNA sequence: TGTGCCAGCAGCTTAGATATTAGGCTAGCGGGGGCCTCCTACAATGAGCAGTACTTC. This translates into CASSLDIRLAGASYNEQYF. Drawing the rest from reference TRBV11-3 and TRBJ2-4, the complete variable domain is EAGVVQSPRYKIIEKKQPVAFWCNPISGHNTLYWYLQNLGQGPELLIRYENEEAVDDSQLPKDRFSAERLKGVDSTLKIQPAELGDSAVYLCASSLDIRLAGASYNEQYFGAGTRLSVL.

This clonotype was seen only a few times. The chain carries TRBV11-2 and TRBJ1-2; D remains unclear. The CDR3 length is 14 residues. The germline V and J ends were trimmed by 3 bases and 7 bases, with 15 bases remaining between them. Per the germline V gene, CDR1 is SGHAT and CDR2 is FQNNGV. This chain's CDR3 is CASSLNPGVGGYTF. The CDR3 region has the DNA TGTGCCAGCAGCTTGAATCCGGGTGTGGGTGGCTACACCTTC.

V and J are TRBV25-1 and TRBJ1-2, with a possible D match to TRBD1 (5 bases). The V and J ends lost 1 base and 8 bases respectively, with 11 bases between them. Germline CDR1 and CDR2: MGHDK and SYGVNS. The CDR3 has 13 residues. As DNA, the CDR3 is TGTGCCAGCAGTGAATTCAGGGTAGGAGGCTACACCTTC. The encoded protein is CASSEFRVGGYTF.

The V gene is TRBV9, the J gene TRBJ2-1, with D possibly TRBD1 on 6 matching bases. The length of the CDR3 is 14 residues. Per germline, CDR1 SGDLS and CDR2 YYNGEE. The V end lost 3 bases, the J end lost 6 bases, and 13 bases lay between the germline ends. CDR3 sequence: CASSGLRGCNEQFF. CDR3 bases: TGTGCCAGCAGCGGACTCAGGGGATGCAATGAGCAGTTCTTC. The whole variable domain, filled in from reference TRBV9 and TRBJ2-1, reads DSGVTQTPKHLITATGQRVTLRCSPRSGDLSVYWYQQSLDQGLQFLIQYYNGEERAKGNILERFSAQQFPDLHSELNLSSLELGDSALYFCASSGLRGCNEQFFGPGTRLTVL.

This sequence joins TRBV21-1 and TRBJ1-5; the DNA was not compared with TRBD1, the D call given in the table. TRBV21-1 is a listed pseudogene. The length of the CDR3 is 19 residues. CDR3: CASSKVLGHKVYSNQPQHF. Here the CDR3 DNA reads TGTGCCAGCAGCAAAGTTCTGGGACACAAAGTTTATAGCAATCAGCCCCAGCATTTT.

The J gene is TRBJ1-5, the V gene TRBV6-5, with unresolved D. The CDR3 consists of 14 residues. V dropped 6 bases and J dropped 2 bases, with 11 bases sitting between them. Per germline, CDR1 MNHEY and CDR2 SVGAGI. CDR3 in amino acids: CASSDVIGNQPQHF. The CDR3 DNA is TGTGCCAGCAGCGATGTTATAGGCAATCAGCCCCAGCATTTT.

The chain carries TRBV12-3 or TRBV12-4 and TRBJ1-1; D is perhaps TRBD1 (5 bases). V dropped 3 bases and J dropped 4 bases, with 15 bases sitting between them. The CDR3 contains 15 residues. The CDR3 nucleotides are TGTGCCAGCAGTTTCAGGGAGGTAAGGCCCACTGAAGCTTTCTTT. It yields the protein CASSFREVRPTEAFF.

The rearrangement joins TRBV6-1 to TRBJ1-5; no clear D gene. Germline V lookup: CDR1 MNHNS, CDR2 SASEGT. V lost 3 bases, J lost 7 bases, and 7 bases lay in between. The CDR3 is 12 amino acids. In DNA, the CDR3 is TGTGCCAGCAGTGATTTTTTCCAGCCCCAGCATTTT. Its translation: CASSDFFQPQHF.